This T cell receptor beta chain is from a study of blood T cell repertoires in COVID-19. Overall study: There were acute and convalescent COVID-19 samples, and they came from the United States, Italy and Spain.

This clone is a singleton in its sample. The CDR3 is 15 amino acids. V was shortened by 1 base and J by 0 bases, with 9 bases between the two germline ends. The V gene's germline CDR1 is LNHDA and CDR2 SQIVND (reference sequence). How the authors handled the data: Estimated nucleated cell counts came from reference gene primer amplification. Measured with immunoSEQ multiplex PCR; TCRdb has only the in-frame clones, and not every one. The D gene and trimming were derived from the DNA, and the V and J assignments and clone size from that table. The data contain around 280,000 clones, roughly 89% of them singletons.

Source material: PBMCs or T cells enriched from blood (not recorded which). This receptor was obtained from a woman aged 40 to 50 who had recovered from COVID-19. The chain combines TRBV19 with TRBJ1-1, with D hard to call. In DNA, the CDR3 is TGTGCCAGTAGTATAGGGCTGACTATGAACACTGAAGCTTTCTTT. It codes for CASSIGLTMNTEAFF.